This TCR beta chain is drawn from a study of T cell responses to AZD1222 COVID-19 vaccine. Sequenced by immunoSEQ multiplex PCR; TCRdb stores in-frame clones only, minus some. The profile shows 70,000 to 95,000 clones, about 88% of them singletons. V was trimmed by 4 bases and J by 4 bases, leaving 13 bases between them. CDR3 length: 14 residues. Germline V gives CDR1 KGHSY, CDR2 FQNENV. This specimen was peripheral blood, taken on day 0 of AZD1222 vaccination. This sequence was found in an adult in good health. The chain uses TRBV16 and TRBJ1-2; a possible D gene is TRBD1 (6 bases). CDR3 DNA: TGTGCCAGCAGCCTGGGCGACAGGAGCTATGGCTACACCTTC. Translated: CASSLGDRSYGYTF.